Here is one T cell receptor (beta chain) with its context. The CDR3 covers 18 residues. Per the germline V gene, CDR1 is SEHNR and CDR2 is FQNEAQ (reference sequence). Trimming left V 0 bases short and J 5 bases short, with 22 bases between. This entry belongs to a study of PD-L1 blockade in urothelial cancer. As for the study in general: Patients had been given 0 to 3 earlier chemotherapy regimens.

Patients were diagnosed with urothelial carcinoma, either locally advanced or metastatic. Each individual provided 1 to 8 samples (taken pretreatment and on-treatment). Method: immunoSEQ multiplex PCR; TCRdb's copy keeps in-frame clones and lacks some. The sample carries more than 35,000 clones, roughly 82% recorded once. This TCR came from a man in his 70s with urothelial cancer. The chain is built from TRBV7-9 and TRBJ1-2, with TRBD1 as a possible D gene (5 bases). Here the sequenced sample was PBMCs, taken around atezolizumab (anti-PD-L1) treatment. The CDR3 sequence: CASSLAFTGGGAKYGYTF. The CDR3 bases are TGTGCCAGCAGCTTAGCGTTCACAGGCGGCGGGGCAAAGTATGGCTACACCTTC. The full variable domain, in which reference TRBV7-9 and TRBJ1-2 provide the parts outside the CDR3, is DTGVSQNPRHKITKRGQNVTFRCDPISEHNRLYWYRQTLGQGPEFLTYFQNEAQLEKSRLLSDRFSAERPKGSFSTLEIQRTEQGDSAMYLCASSLAFTGGGAKYGYTFGSGTRLTVV.